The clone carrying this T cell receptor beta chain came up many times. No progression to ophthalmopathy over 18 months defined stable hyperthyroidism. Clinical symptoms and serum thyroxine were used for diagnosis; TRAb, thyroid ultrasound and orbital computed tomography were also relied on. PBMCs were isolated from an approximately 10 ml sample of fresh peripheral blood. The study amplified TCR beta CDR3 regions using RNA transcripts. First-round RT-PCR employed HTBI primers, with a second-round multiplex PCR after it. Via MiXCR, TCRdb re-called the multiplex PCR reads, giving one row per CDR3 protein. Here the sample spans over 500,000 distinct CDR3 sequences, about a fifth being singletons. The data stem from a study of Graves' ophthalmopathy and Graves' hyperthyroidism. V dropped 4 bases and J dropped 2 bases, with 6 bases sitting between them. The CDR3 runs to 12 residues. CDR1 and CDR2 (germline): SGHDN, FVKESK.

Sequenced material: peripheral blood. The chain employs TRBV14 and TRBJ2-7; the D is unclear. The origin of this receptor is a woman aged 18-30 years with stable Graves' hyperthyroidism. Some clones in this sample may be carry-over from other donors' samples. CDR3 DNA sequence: TGTGCCAGCAGCCCGACCCCCTACGAGCAGTACTTC. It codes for CASSPTPYEQYF. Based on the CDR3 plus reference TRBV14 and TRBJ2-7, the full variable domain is EAGVTQFPSHSVIEKGQTVTLRCDPISGHDNLYWYRRVMGKEIKFLLHFVKESKQDESGMPNNRFLAERTGGTYSTLKVQPAELEDSGVYFCASSPTPYEQYFGPGTRLTVT.